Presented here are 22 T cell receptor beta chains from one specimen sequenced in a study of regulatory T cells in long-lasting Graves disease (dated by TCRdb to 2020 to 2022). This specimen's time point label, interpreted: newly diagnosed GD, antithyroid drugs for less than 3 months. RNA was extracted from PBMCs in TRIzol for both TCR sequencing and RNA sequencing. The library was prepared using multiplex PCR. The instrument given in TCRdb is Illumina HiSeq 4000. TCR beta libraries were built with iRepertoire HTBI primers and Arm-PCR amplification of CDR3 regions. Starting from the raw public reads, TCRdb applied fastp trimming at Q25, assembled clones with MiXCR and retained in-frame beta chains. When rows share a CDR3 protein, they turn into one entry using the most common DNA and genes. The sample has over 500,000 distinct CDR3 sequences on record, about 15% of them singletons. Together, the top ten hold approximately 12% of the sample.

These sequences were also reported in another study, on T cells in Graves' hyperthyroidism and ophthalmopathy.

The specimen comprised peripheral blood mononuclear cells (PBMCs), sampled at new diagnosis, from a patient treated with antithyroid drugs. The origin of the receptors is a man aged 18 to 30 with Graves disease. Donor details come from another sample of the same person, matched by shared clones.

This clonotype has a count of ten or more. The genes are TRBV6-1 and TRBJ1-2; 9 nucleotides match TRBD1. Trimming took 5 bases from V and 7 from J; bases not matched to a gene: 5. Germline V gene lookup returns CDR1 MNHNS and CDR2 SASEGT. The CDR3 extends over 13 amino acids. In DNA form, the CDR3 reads TGTGCCAGCAGTACAGGGGGCTTCGGTGGCTACACCTTC. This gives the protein CASSTGGFGGYTF.

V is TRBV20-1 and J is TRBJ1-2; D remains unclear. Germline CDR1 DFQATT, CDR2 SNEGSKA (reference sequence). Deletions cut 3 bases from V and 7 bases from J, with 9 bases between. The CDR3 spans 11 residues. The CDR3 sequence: CSASRESGYTF. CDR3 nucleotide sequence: TGCAGTGCTAGTAGGGAGAGTGGCTACACCTTC.

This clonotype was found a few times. The CDR3, as DNA: TGTGCCAGCAGTTACTCGATTGCCGGTGCTACTCTGGCCGGGGAGCTGTTTTTT. Translating it yields CASSYSIAGATLAGELFF. This sequence joins TRBV6-2 or TRBV6-3 and TRBJ2-2; no firm D call. Germline V CDR1 and CDR2: MNHEY, SVGEGT. This CDR3 region has 18 residues. Between the trimmed V and J ends, which lost 0 bases and 6 bases, there was a span of 20 bases.

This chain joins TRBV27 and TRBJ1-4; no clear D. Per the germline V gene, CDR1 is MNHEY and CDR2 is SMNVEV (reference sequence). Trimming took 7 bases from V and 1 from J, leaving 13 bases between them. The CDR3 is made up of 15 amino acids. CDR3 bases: TGTGCCAGCACCCAGGAGTGGAAAACTAATGAAAAACTGTTTTTT. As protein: CASTQEWKTNEKLFF.

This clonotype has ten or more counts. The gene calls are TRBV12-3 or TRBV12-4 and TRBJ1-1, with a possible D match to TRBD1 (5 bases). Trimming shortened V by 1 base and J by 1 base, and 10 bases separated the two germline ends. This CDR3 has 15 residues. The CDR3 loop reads CASSLGGTGNTEAFF. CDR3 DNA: TGTGCCAGCAGTTTAGGGGGGACTGGGAACACTGAAGCTTTCTTT.

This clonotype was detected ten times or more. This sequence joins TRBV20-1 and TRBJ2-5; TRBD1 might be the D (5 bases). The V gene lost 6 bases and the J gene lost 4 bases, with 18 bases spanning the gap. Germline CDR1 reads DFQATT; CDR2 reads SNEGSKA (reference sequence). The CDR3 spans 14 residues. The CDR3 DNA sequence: TGCAGTGCCCGCTTTGGCGCTCAGGGAGAGACCCAGTACTTC. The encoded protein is CSARFGAQGETQYF.

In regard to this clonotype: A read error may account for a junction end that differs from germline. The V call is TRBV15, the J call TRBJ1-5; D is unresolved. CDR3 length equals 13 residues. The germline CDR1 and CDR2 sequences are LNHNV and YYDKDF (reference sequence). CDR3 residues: CATTWAANRPQHF. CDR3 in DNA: TGTGCCACCACCTGGGCAGCAAATCGGCCCCAGCATTTT.

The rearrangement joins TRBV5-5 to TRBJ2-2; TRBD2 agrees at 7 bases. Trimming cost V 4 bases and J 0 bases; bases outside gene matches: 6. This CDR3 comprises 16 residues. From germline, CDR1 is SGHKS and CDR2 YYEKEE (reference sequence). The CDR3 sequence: CASSRPGGANTGELFF. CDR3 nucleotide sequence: TGTGCCAGCAGCAGACCGGGAGGCGCGAACACCGGGGAGCTGTTTTTT.

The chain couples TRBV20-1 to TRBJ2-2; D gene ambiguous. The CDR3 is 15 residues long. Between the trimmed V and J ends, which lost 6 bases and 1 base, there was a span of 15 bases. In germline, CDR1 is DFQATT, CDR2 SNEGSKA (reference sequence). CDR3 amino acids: CSAAPLVWNTGELFF. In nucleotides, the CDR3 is TGCAGTGCAGCACCCTTAGTTTGGAACACCGGGGAGCTGTTTTTT.

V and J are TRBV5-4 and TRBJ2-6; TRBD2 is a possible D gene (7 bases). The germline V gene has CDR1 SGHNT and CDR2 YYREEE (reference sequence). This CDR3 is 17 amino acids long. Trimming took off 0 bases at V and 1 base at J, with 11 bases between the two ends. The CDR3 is CASSLGAGASGANVLTF. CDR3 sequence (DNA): TGTGCCAGCAGCTTGGGGGCGGGGGCGTCTGGGGCCAACGTCCTGACTTTC.

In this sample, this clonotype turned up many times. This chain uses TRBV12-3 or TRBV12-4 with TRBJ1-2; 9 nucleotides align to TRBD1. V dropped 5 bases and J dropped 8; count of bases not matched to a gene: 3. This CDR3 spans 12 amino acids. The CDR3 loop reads CASSRQGEGYTF. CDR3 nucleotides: TGTGCCAGCAGTCGACAGGGGGAAGGCTACACCTTC.

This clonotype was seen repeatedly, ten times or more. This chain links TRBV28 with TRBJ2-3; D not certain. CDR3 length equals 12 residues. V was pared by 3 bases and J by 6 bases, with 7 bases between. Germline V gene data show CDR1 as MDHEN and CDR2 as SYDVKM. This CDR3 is CASSLREDTQYF. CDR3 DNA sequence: TGTGCCAGCAGTTTGAGAGAGGATACGCAGTATTTT. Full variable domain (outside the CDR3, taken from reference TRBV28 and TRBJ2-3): DVKVTQSSRYLVKRTGEKVFLECVQDMDHENMFWYRQDPGLGLRLIYFSYDVKMKEKGDIPEGYSVSREKKERFSLILESASTNQTSMYLCASSLREDTQYFGPGTRLTVL.

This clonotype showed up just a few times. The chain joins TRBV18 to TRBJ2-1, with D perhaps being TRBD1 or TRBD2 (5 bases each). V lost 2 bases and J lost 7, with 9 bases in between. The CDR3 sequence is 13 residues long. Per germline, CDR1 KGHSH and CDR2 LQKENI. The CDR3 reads CASSPTWGNEQFF. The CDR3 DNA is TGTGCCAGCTCACCAACCTGGGGGAATGAGCAGTTCTTC.

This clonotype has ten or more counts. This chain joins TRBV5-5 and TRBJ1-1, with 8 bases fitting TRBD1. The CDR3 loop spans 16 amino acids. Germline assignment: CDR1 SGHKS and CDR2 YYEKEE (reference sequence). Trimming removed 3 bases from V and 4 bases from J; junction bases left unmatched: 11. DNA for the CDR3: TGTGCCAGCAGCTATAGTGGACAGGGATTGGGCACTGAAGCTTTCTTT. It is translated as CASSYSGQGLGTEAFF.

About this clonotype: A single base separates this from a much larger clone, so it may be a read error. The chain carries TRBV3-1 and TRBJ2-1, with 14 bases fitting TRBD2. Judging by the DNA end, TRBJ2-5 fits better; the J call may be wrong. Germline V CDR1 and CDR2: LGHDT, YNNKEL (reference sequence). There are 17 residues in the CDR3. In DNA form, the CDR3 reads TGTGCCAGCGTTCCCCCGGGACTAGCGGGAGTAGTGGGGACCCAGTACTTC. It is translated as CASVPPGLAGVVGTQYF.

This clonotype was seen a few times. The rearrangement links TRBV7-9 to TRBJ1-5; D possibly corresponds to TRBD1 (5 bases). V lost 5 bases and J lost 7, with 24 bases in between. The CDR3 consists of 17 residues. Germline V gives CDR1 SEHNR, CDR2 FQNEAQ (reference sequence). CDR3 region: CASSPRGGTQAWQPQHF. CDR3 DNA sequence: TGTGCCAGCAGCCCACGGGGGGGAACACAGGCATGGCAGCCCCAGCATTTT.

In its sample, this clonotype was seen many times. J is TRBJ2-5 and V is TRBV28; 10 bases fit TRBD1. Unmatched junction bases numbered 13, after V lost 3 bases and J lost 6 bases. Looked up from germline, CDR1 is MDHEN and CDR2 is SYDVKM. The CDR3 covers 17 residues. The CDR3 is CASSFSATGTGAKTQYF. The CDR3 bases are TGTGCCAGCAGTTTTTCCGCAACCGGGACAGGGGCGAAGACCCAGTACTTC.

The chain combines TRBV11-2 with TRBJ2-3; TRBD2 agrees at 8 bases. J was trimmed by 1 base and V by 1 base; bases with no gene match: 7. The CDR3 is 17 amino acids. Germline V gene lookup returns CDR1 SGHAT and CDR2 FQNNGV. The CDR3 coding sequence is TGTGCCAGCAGCTTAGTGGGGGCGGGAGGCGGCACAGATACGCAGTATTTT. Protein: CASSLVGAGGGTDTQYF.

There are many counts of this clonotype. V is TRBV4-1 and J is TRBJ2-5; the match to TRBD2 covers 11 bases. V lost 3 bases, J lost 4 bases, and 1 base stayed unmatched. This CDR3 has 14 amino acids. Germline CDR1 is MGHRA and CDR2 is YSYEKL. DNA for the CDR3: TGCGCCAGCAGCCAGACTAGCGGGATAGAGACCCAGTACTTC. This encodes CASSQTSGIETQYF.

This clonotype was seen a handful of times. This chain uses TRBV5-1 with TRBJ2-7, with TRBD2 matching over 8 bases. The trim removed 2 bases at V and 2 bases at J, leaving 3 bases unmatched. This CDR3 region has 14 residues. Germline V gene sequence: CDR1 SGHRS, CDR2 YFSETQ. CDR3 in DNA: TGCGCCAGCAGCTTAAGCGGGAGTCCCTACGAGCAGTACTTC. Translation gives CASSLSGSPYEQYF. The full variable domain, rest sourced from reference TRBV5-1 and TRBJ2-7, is KAGVTQTPRYLIKTRGQQVTLSCSPISGHRSVSWYQQTPGQGLQFLFEYFSETQRNKGNFPGRFSGRQFSNSRSEMNVSTLELGDSALYLCASSLSGSPYEQYFGPGTRLTVT.

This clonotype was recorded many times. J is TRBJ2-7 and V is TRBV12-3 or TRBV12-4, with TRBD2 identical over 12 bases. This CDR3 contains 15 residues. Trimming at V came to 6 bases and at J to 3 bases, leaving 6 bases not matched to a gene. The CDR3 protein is CASSPATSGSYEQYF. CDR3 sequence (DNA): TGTGCCAGCAGCCCAGCGACTAGCGGGAGCTACGAGCAGTACTTC.

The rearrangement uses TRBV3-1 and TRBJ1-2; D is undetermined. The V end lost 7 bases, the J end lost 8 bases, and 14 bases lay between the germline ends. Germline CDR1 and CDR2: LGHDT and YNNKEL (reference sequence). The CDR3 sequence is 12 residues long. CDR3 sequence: CASKGAREGYTF. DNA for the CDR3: TGTGCCAGCAAGGGCGCGAGGGAAGGCTACACCTTC.